This TCR beta chain was observed in a study of CD8 T cells in ankylosing spondylitis. Broader study findings: One TCR beta motif, made up of roughly eight highly homologous variants, appeared characteristic of ankylosing spondylitis blood. Matched ankylosing spondylitis synovial fluid reportedly contained a significantly enriched population of disease-linked clones. The disease-linked clones had a CD8+ phenotype and low blood frequencies.

Quantitative barcoded 5'-RACE was used to prepare TCR beta libraries. TCRdb re-derived calls from the 5' RACE reads in MiXCR, one entry per CDR3 protein. The data hold roughly 90,000 distinct CDR3 sequences, with more than 8.5% observed a single time. This clonotype was recorded a few times. The antigen is undetermined. Deletions cut 0 bases from V and 2 bases from J, with 17 bases between. CDR1 LNHDA and CDR2 SQIVND come from the germline V gene (reference sequence). There are 17 residues in the CDR3. Input material: blood, either unsorted or a sorted T cell fraction (not recorded which). The TCR was taken from a male donor with ankylosing spondylitis. This rearrangement joins TRBV19 to TRBJ2-7, with D possibly matching TRBD1 (6 bases). CDR3 loop: CASSIDIPLDRPYEQYV. The CDR3 nucleotides are TGTGCCAGTAGTATAGATATCCCCCTGGACAGACCCTACGAGCAGTACGTC.